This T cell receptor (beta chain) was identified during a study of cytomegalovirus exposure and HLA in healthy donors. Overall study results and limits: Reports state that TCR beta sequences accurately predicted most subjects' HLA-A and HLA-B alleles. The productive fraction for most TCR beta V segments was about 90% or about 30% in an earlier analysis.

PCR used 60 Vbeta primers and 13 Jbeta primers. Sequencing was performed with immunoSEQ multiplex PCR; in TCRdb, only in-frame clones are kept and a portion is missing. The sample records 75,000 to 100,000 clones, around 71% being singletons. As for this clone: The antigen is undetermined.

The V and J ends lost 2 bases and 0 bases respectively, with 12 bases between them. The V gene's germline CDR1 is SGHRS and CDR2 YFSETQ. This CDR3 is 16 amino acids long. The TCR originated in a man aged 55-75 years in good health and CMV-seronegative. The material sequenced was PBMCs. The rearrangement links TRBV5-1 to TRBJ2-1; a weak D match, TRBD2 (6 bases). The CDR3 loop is CASSLGLQSSYNEQFF. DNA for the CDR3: TGCGCCAGCAGCTTAGGACTACAGAGCTCCTACAATGAGCAGTTCTTC.